This T cell receptor (beta chain) originates from a study of blood T cell repertoires in COVID-19. Study in general: Sites in the United States, Italy and Spain provided acute and convalescent COVID-19 samples. The analysed material was cDNA or gDNA that came from T cells, B-cell-depleted T cells, or PBMCs.

Germline CDR1 SGDLS, CDR2 YYNGEE. The CDR3 runs to 15 residues. Trimming took off 0 bases at V and 2 bases at J, with 8 bases between the two ends. Original methodology: Reference gene primer amplification gave nucleated cell count estimates. The assay was immunoSEQ multiplex PCR, and TCRdb's table has in-frame clones only and misses some. The V and J calls and clone size come from that table; D and trimming were worked out from the DNA. The table has 40,000 to 55,000 clones, under 90% seen once. This clonotype was sampled from a woman in her 70s with acute or convalescent COVID-19. The material sequenced was peripheral blood. This chain joins TRBV9 and TRBJ2-2, with TRBD2 as a possible D gene (5 bases). The CDR3 DNA reads as TGTGCCAGCAGCGTAGCCAGCGGAAACACCGGGGAGCTGTTTTTT. Residues: CASSVASGNTGELFF.